This TCR beta chain was captured by sequencing in a study of beta chain features in type 1 diabetes. About the study: When patients were set against healthy donors, age, gender and cell yields were similar. Taken together, all samples contributed around 100 million examined sorted cells.

Overall study findings and caveats: Patients' naive, central memory and regulatory TCRB repertoires appeared more alike than those of healthy donors. Type 1 diabetes patients had TCRB CDR3s that were shorter (moderately but significantly so) in all four CD4+ subsets.

This clone was seen a handful of times. What it recognizes is unknown. Germline V gives CDR1 LNHNV, CDR2 YYDKDF (reference sequence). Trimming shortened V by 6 bases and J by 4 bases, and 15 bases separated the two germline ends. The CDR3 has 15 residues. Reverse transcribing all isolated RNA meant expressed TCRB transcripts were sequenced. Repertoires were generated with immunoSEQ multiplex PCR, while TCRdb's copy carries only in-frame clones and drops some. Of about 250,000 clones listed, roughly 13% are singletons. Sequencing was done on a sample of naive CD4+ T cells from blood. The clonotype comes from a woman aged 40 to 49 in good health. The chain is built from TRBV15 and TRBJ1-4, with a weak D call TRBD1 (5 bases). DNA of the CDR3: TGTGCCACCAGAGGCTATCGGGGACTTAATGAAAAACTGTTTTTT. It specifies CATRGYRGLNEKLFF.